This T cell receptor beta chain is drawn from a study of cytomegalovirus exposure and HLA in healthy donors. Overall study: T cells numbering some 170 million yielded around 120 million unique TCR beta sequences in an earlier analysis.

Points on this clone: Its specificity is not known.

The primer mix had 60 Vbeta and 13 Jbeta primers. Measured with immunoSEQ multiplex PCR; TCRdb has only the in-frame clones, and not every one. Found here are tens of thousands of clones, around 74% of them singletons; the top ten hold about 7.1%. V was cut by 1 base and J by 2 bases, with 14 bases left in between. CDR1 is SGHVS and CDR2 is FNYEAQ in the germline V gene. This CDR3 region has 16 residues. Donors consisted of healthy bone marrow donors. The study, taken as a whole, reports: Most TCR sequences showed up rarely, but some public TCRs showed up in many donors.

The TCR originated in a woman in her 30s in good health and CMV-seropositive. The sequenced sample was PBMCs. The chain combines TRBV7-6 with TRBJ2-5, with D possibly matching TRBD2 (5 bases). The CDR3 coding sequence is TGTGCCAGCAGCTTAGAGGAGGCTAAGGGACAAGAGACCCAGTACTTC. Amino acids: CASSLEEAKGQETQYF.